This T cell receptor beta chain was retrieved from a study of blood T cell repertoires in COVID-19. V shed 4 bases and J 8 bases; nucleotides not matched to a gene: 13. The CDR3 extends over 15 amino acids. Germline V lookup: CDR1 MDHEN, CDR2 SYDVKM. Assay used: immunoSEQ multiplex PCR; TCRdb lists only in-frame clones, some missing. This sample has around 100,000 clones, with about 90% found just once. The sequence derives from a man between 45 and 60 years old with acute or convalescent COVID-19. The chain carries TRBV28 and TRBJ1-2; 7 bases are shared with TRBD1. The sequenced sample was peripheral blood. The DNA of the CDR3 is TGTGCCAGCAGTTCGTACAGGGGAGGTGGAAGGGGCTACACCTTC. Protein product: CASSSYRGGGRGYTF.